These 24 T cell receptor beta chains were all obtained from the same sample, sequenced in a study of identifying expanded T cells in peripheral blood. Here immunoSEQ multiplex PCR was the method, and the copy in TCRdb shows in-frame clones only, minus some. The sample carries about 110,000 clones, about 89% recorded once. Sequencing was done on a sample of blood. Receptor source: a person aged 18 to 70 in good health.

CDR3 sequence: CASSLLQGTYEQYF. Written as DNA, the CDR3 is TGTGCCAGCAGCTTACTCCAGGGAACCTACGAGCAGTACTTC. The chain couples TRBV11-3 to TRBJ2-7, with a possible D match to TRBD1 (5 bases). V shed 2 bases and J shed 2 bases, with 10 bases lying between them. Germline V gene sequence: CDR1 SGHNT, CDR2 YENEEA. CDR3 length: 14 residues.

The V gene is TRBV5-4, the J gene TRBJ2-3; tentative D call: TRBD1 (6 bases). Germline lookup yields CDR1 SGHNT and CDR2 YYREEE (reference sequence). CDR3 length: 14 residues. Deletions cut 4 bases from V and 6 bases from J, with 15 bases between. CDR3 bases: TGTGCCAGCAGCCCGGTTGGGACATCTGATACGCAGTATTTT. It encodes CASSPVGTSDTQYF.

V gene TRBV6-6 combines with J gene TRBJ1-2, with D maybe TRBD1 (5 bases). The CDR3 is 13 amino acids. V was shortened by 5 bases and J by 6 bases, with 13 bases between the two germline ends. Per germline, CDR1 MNHNY and CDR2 SVGAGI (reference sequence). CDR3 bases: TGTGCCAGCAGTCCCACCAGGGCTAATGGCTACACCTTC. As protein: CASSPTRANGYTF.

The chain combines TRBV6-5 with TRBJ1-4, with no clear D. CDR1 MNHEY and CDR2 SVGAGI come from the germline V gene. The CDR3 is 13 amino acids. The germline V and J ends were trimmed by 10 bases and 8 bases, with 17 bases remaining between them. CDR3 protein: CANPGERREKLFF. CDR3 coding DNA: TGTGCCAACCCAGGTGAAAGAAGGGAAAAACTGTTTTTT.

V and J are TRBV6-6 and TRBJ2-1, with no clear D. The CDR3 has 14 amino acids. Trimming cost V 6 bases and J 0 bases, with 9 bases left between them. Germline CDR1 is MNHNY and CDR2 is SVGAGI (reference sequence). CDR3 DNA sequence: TGTGCCAGCAGCCTTCGAAGCTCCTACAATGAGCAGTTCTTC. Translated: CASSLRSSYNEQFF.

V and J are TRBV5-4 and TRBJ2-1, with 8 bases identical to TRBD2. The CDR3 covers 16 residues. V trimming: 0 bases; J trimming: 0 bases; junction bases outside the gene matches: 2. Germline V gives CDR1 SGHNT, CDR2 YYREEE (reference sequence). The CDR3 DNA reads as TGTGCCAGCAGCTTGGCGGGGGGGAGCTCCTACAATGAGCAGTTCTTC. Its protein is CASSLAGGSSYNEQFF. The entire variable domain, with the rest obtained from reference TRBV5-4 and TRBJ2-1, is as follows: ETGVTQSPTHLIKTRGQQVTLRCSSQSGHNTVSWYQQALGQGPQFIFQYYREEENGRGNFPPRFSGLQFPNYSSELNVNALELDDSALYLCASSLAGGSSYNEQFFGPGTRLTVL.

In nucleotides, the CDR3 is TGTGCCAGCAGTTACTCGAAGTCAGGGGGATGGACTGAAGCTTTCTTT. Translating it yields CASSYSKSGGWTEAFF. The chain carries TRBV6-5 and TRBJ1-1; TRBD1 agrees at 7 bases. CDR3 length equals 16 residues. Germline assignment: CDR1 MNHEY and CDR2 SVGAGI. V shed 0 bases, J shed 5 bases, and the junction held 9 bases outside the gene matches.

This clone has more than one count but fewer than ten. The chain couples TRBV7-9 to TRBJ1-2; D might be TRBD1 (6 bases). Between the trimmed V and J ends, which lost 1 base and 8 bases, there was a span of 8 bases. The CDR3 is 12 residues long. Germline values: CDR1 SEHNR, CDR2 FQNEAQ (reference sequence). CDR3 nucleotide sequence: TGTGCCAGCAGCTTAGGTGACAGGGGCTACACCTTC. Translated, it gives CASSLGDRGYTF.

The J gene is TRBJ1-1, the V gene TRBV7-9; no reliable D call. V lost 5 bases, J lost 1 base, and 5 bases lay in between. CDR3 length: 12 residues. The germline CDR1 and CDR2 sequences are SEHNR and FQNEAQ (reference sequence). The CDR3 loop is CASSGWNTEAFF. Written as DNA, the CDR3 is TGTGCCAGCAGCGGGTGGAACACTGAAGCTTTCTTT. Using reference TRBV7-9 and TRBJ1-1 for the parts outside the CDR3, the full variable domain is DTGVSQNPRHKITKRGQNVTFRCDPISEHNRLYWYRQTLGQGPEFLTYFQNEAQLEKSRLLSDRFSAERPKGSFSTLEIQRTEQGDSAMYLCASSGWNTEAFFGQGTRLTVV.

The CDR3 DNA sequence: TGTGCCACGTCCCTGGTCGGACAGGGAAATCAGCCCCAGCATTTT. Translation gives CATSLVGQGNQPQHF. This rearrangement joins TRBV10-3 to TRBJ1-5; 8 bases agree with TRBD1. V shed 10 bases, J shed 4 bases, and the junction held 12 bases outside the gene matches. The germline V gene has CDR1 ENHRY and CDR2 SYGVKD. The CDR3 contains 15 residues.

The J gene is TRBJ2-5, the V gene TRBV28; D gene ambiguous. Per the germline V gene, CDR1 is MDHEN and CDR2 is SYDVKM. V lost 10 bases to trimming and J lost 0 bases, with 15 bases between them. The CDR3 has 14 amino acids. The CDR3 loop reads CATTKDLNQETQYF. CDR3 DNA sequence: TGTGCCACCACCAAAGACTTGAACCAAGAGACCCAGTACTTC.

This chain joins TRBV7-9 and TRBJ2-3; TRBD1 is a possible D gene (6 bases). CDR3 length: 14 residues. In germline, CDR1 is SEHNR, CDR2 FQNEAQ (reference sequence). Between the trimmed V and J ends, which lost 2 bases and 11 bases, there was a span of 17 bases. CDR3 in amino acids: CASSLRGDHREQYF. The CDR3 DNA reads TGTGCCAGCAGCTTACGTGGGGACCACAGGGAGCAGTATTTT.

The genes are TRBV2 and TRBJ2-1; D gene ambiguous. This CDR3 has 10 amino acids. The germline V and J ends were trimmed by 7 bases and 7 bases, with 5 bases remaining between them. CDR1 SNHLY and CDR2 FYNNEI come from the germline V gene. CDR3 DNA: TGTGCCAGCACCTTGAATGAGCAGTTCTTC. Amino acids: CASTLNEQFF.

The rearrangement uses TRBV11-2 and TRBJ2-5, with D possibly being TRBD2 (5 bases). Gene TRBJ2-7 matches the end of the DNA better, so the J call may be wrong. The CDR3 runs to 15 residues. Looked up from germline, CDR1 is SGHAT and CDR2 is FQNNGV. The CDR3 spells CASSLEVQRPYEQYF. CDR3 nucleotides: TGTGCCAGCAGCTTAGAGGTTCAGCGGCCCTACGAGCAGTACTTC.

Points on this clone: Compared with germline, one end of the junction differs, possibly owing to a read error. This sequence joins TRBV10-2 and TRBJ1-2; D is uncertain. Germline V gene lookup returns CDR1 WSHSY and CDR2 SAAADI. The CDR3 length is 13 residues. CDR3 residues: CASSDTSTATFYF. The DNA of the CDR3 is TGCGCCAGCAGTGACACTTCGACGGCCACCTTCTACTTC.

This rearrangement joins TRBV23-1 to TRBJ2-4; a weak D match, TRBD1 (6 bases). TRBV23-1 belongs to the ORF category, with a function that is uncertain. The CDR3 is made up of 17 amino acids. The V and J ends lost 4 bases and 6 bases respectively, with 22 bases between them. The CDR3 loop reads CASSRLPGVSSGNIQYF. In nucleotides, the CDR3 is TGCGCCAGCAGTCGACTTCCAGGGGTAAGTAGTGGAAACATTCAGTACTTC.

V is TRBV4-3 and J is TRBJ1-5; D may be TRBD1 (5 bases). Trimming left V 5 bases short and J 4 bases short, with 15 bases between. In germline, CDR1 is LGHNA, CDR2 YSLEER. The CDR3 length is 15 residues. CDR3 in amino acids: CASSIDSNPNQPQHF. The DNA of the CDR3 is TGCGCCAGCAGCATTGACAGCAATCCTAATCAGCCCCAGCATTTT.

The chain uses TRBV5-8 and TRBJ1-5; weak D call: TRBD1 (5 bases). The CDR3 covers 17 residues. Trimming shortened V by 0 bases and J by 4 bases, and 17 bases separated the two germline ends. Germline loops: CDR1 SGHTS, CDR2 YDEGEE. For the CDR3, the DNA is TGTGCCAGCAGCTTGGCCGGGGATGGGGGTGGGAATCAGCCCCAGCATTTT. It specifies CASSLAGDGGGNQPQHF.

V is TRBV27 and J is TRBJ2-3; 7 bases map to TRBD2. This CDR3 region has 13 residues. V was pared by 4 bases and J by 8 bases, with 6 bases of the junction left unmatched. Germline V gives CDR1 MNHEY, CDR2 SMNVEV (reference sequence). This chain's CDR3 is CASSWGGSGTQYF. CDR3 DNA sequence: TGTGCCAGCAGTTGGGGAGGGTCGGGTACGCAGTATTTT.

V and J are TRBV13 and TRBJ1-1; D gene uncertain. The CDR3 spans 15 residues. Germline V gives CDR1 PRHDT, CDR2 FYEKMQ (reference sequence). V shed 2 bases and J shed 0 bases, with 10 bases lying between them. CDR3 region: CASSLRSPMNTEAFF. CDR3 nucleotides: TGTGCCAGCAGCTTAAGGAGCCCCATGAACACTGAAGCTTTCTTT.

V and J are TRBV5-1 and TRBJ2-7; D may be TRBD1 or TRBD2 (7 bases each). Between the trimmed V and J ends, which lost 4 bases and 5 bases, there was a span of 13 bases. From germline, CDR1 is SGHRS and CDR2 YFSETQ. This CDR3 is built from 13 residues. Here the CDR3 DNA reads TGCGCCAGCAGCGAGCCAGGGGGGGACGAGCAGTACTTC. Translated: CASSEPGGDEQYF.

In its sample, this clone was seen a few times. The rearrangement joins TRBV10-3 to TRBJ1-6; maybe TRBD1 (5 bases). Per the germline V gene, CDR1 is ENHRY and CDR2 is SYGVKD. Trimming removed 3 bases at V and 8 bases at J, with 8 bases between. The CDR3 is 13 amino acids. CDR3 sequence (DNA): TGTGCCATCAGTGATCCACAGGATTCACCCCTCCACTTT. It encodes CAISDPQDSPLHF.

The chain is built from TRBV7-2 and TRBJ2-4, with D perhaps TRBD2 (6 bases). CDR1 and CDR2 from the germline V gene are SGHTA and FQGNSA. The ends were cut back, 8 bases at V and 3 bases at J, with 23 bases in the middle. The CDR3 sequence is 17 residues long. Here the CDR3 DNA reads TGTGCCAGCTCGTCCCGCGAGGCGGGGTGGGTCAAAAACATTCAGTACTTC. Encoded protein: CASSSREAGWVKNIQYF.

The chain joins TRBV9 to TRBJ2-7; D is possibly TRBD1 or TRBD2 (5 bases each). From germline, CDR1 is SGDLS and CDR2 YYNGEE. V lost 2 bases, J lost 0 bases, and 9 bases lay in between. CDR3 length equals 14 residues. CDR3: CASSVGTISYEQYF. The CDR3, as DNA: TGTGCCAGCAGCGTCGGGACCATCTCCTACGAGCAGTACTTC.